This TCR beta chain appears in the sequencing data of a study of blood T cell repertoires in COVID-19. Original data processing: Reference gene primers were amplified, and this amplification served to estimate nucleated cell counts. The assay was immunoSEQ multiplex PCR, and TCRdb's table has in-frame clones only and misses some. D and trimming were read from the DNA, whereas the V and J calls and clone size are those reported in that table. In the table there are 150,000 to 200,000 clones, roughly 80% of which are singletons. There are 15 residues in the CDR3. CDR1 is MNHEY, CDR2 SVGAGI, per germline. V was trimmed by 5 bases and J by 0 bases, leaving 14 bases between them.

Sequenced sample: peripheral blood. The receptor's source is a woman older than 75 with acute or convalescent COVID-19. The chain has TRBV6-5 and TRBJ2-7, with D maybe TRBD2 (6 bases). CDR3 nucleotide sequence: TGTGCCAGCAGTCACCGGGACGGGAGCTCCTACGAGCAGTACTTC. Protein: CASSHRDGSSYEQYF.